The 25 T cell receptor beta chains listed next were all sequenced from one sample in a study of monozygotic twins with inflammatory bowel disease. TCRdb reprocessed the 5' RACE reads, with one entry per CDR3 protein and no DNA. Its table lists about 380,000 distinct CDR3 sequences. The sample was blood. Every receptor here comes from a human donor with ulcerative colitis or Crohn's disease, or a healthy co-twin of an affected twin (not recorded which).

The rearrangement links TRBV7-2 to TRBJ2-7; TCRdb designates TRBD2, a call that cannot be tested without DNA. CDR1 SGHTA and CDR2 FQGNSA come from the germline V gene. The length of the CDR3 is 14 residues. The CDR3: CASSLELRVGEQYF.

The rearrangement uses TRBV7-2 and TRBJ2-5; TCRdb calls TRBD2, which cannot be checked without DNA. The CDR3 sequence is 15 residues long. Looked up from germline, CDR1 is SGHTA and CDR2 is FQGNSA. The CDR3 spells CASSPPASAKETQYF. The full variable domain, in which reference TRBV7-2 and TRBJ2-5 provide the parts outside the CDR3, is GAGVSQSPSNKVTEKGKDVELRCDPISGHTALYWYRQSLGQGLEFLIYFQGNSAPDKSGLPSDRFSAERTGGSVSTLTIQRTQQEDSAVYLCASSPPASAKETQYFGPGTRLLVL.

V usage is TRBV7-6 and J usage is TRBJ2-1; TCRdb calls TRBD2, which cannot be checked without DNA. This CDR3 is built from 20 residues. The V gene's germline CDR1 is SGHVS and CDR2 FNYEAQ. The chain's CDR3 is CASSSPWRRGGRSSYNEQFF.

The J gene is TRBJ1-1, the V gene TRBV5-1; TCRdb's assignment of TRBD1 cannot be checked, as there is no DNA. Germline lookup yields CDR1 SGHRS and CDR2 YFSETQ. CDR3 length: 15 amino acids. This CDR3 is CASSPATSGGTEAFF.

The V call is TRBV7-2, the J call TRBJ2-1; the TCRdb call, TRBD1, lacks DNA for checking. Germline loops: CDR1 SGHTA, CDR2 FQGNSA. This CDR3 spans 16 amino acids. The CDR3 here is CASSLFSLQTYNEQFF.

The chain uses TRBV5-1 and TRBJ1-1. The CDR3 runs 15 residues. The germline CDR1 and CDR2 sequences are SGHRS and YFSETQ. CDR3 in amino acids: CASSLFSGSNTEAFF.

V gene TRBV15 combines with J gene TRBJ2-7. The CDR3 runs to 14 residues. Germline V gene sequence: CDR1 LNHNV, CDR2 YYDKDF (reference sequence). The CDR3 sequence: CATSRARTGYEQYF.

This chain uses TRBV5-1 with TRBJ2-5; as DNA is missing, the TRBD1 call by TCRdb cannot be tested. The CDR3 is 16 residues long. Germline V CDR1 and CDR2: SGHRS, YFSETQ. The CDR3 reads CASSLGGLRGQETQYF.

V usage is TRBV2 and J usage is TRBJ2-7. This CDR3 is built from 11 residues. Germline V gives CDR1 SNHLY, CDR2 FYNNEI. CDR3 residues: CATRGSHEQYF.

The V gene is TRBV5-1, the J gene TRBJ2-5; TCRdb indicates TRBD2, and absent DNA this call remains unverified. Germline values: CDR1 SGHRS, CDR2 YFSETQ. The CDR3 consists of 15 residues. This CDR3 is CASTPRTSGEETQYF.

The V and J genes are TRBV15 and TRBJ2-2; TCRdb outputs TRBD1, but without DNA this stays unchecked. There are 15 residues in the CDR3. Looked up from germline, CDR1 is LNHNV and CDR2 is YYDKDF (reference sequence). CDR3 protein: CATSSPQGRTGELFF.

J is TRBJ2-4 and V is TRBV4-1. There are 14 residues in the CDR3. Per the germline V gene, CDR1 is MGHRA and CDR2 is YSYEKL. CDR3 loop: CASSQRHSAHIQYF.

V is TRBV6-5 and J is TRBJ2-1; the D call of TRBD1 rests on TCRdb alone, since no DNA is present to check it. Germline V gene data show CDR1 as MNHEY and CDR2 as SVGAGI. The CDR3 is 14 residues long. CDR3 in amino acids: CASSYDSIYNEQFF.

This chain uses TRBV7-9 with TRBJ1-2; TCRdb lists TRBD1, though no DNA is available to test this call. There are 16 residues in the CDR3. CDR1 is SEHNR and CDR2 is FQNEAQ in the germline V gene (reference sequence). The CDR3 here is CASSLPSEGGTYGYTF.

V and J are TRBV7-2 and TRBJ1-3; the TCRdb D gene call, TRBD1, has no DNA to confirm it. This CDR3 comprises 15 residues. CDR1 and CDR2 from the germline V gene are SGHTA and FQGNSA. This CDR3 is CASSNRGYSGNTIYF.

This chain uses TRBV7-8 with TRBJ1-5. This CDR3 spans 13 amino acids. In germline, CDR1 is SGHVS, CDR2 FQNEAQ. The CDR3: CASSRTVNQPQHF.

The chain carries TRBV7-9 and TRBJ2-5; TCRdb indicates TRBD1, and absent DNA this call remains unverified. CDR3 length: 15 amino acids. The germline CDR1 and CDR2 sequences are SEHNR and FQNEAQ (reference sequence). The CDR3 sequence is CASSLMGQGYETQYF.

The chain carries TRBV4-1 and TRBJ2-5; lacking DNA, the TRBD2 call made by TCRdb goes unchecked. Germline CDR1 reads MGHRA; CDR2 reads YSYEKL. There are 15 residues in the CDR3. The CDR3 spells CASGGLAGGQETQYF.

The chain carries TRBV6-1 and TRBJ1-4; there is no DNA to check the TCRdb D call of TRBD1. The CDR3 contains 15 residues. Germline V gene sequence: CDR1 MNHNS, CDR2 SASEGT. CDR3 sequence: CASSPTGSYDEKLFF.

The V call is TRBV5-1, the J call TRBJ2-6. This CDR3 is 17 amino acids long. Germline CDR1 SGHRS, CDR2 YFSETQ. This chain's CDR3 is CASSFRSGSSGANVLTF.

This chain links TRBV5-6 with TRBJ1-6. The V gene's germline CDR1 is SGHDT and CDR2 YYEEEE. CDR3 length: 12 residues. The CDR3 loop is CASSSVHSPLHF.

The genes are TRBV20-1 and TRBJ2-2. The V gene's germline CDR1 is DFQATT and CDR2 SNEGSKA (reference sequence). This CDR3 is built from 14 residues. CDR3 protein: CSARYSGHTGELFF.

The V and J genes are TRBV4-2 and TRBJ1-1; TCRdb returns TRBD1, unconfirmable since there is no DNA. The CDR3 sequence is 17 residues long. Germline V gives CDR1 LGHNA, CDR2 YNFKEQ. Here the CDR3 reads CASSPQARQGSRTEAFF.

The CDR3 here is CASSFRTDTYEQYF. The V gene is TRBV12-3 or TRBV12-4, the J gene TRBJ2-7. The CDR3 sequence is 14 residues long.

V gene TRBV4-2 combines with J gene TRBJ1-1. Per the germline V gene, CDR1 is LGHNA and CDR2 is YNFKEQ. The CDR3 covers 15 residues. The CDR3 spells CASSQDIRQNTEAFF.